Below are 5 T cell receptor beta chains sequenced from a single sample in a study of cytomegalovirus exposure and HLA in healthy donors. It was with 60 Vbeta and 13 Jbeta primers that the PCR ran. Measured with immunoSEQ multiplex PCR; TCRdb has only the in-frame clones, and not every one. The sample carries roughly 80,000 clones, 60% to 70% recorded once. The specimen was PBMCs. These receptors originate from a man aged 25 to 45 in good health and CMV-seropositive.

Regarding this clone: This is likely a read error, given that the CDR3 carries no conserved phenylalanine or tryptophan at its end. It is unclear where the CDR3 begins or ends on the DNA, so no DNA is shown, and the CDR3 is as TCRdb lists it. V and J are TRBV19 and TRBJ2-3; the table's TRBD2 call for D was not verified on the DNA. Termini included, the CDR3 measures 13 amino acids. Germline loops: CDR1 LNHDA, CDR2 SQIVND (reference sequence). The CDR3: CASSIEGRGGPSE.

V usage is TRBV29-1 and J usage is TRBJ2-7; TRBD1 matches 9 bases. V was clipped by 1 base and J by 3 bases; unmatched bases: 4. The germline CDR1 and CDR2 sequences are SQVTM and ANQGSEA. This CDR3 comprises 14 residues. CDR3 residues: CSVEGGTGNYEQYF. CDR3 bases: TGCAGCGTTGAAGGGGGGACAGGGAACTACGAGCAGTACTTC.

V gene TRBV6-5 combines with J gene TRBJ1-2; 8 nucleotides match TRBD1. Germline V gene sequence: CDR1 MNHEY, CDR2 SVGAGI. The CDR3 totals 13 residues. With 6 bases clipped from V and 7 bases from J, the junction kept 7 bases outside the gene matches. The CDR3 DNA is TGTGCCAGCAGCCAGGACAGGGTCGGTGGCTACACCTTC. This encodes CASSQDRVGGYTF.

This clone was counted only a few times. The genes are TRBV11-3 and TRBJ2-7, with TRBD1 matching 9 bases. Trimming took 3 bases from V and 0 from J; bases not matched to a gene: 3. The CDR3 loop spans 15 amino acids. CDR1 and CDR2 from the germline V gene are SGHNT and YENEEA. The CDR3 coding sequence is TGTGCCAGCAGCTTCGGGACAGGGTCCTCCTACGAGCAGTACTTC. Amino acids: CASSFGTGSSYEQYF. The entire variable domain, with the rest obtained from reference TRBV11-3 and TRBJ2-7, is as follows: EAGVVQSPRYKIIEKKQPVAFWCNPISGHNTLYWYLQNLGQGPELLIRYENEEAVDDSQLPKDRFSAERLKGVDSTLKIQPAELGDSAVYLCASSFGTGSSYEQYFGPGTRLTVT.

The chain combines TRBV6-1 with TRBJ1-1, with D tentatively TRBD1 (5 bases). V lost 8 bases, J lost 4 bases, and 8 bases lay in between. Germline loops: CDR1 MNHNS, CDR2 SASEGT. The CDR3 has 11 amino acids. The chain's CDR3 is CASQGSTEAFF. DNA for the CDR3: TGTGCCAGCCAGGGCAGCACTGAAGCTTTCTTT.